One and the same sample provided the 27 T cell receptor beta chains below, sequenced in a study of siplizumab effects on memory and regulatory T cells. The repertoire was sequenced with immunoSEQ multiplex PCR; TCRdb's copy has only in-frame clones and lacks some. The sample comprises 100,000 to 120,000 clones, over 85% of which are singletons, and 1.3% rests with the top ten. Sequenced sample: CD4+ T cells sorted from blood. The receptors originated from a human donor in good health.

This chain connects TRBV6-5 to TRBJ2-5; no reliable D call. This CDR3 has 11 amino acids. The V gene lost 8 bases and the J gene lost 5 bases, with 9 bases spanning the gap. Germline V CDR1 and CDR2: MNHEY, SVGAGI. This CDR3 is CASWAGETQYF. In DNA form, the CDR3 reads TGTGCCAGCTGGGCCGGGGAGACCCAGTACTTC.

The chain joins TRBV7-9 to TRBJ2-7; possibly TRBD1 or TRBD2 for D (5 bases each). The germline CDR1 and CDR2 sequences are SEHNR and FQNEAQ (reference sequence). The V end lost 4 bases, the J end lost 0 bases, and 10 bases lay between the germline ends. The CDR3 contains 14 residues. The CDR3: CASSYRDGSYEQYF. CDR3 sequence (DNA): TGTGCCAGCAGCTACCGGGACGGCTCCTACGAGCAGTACTTC.

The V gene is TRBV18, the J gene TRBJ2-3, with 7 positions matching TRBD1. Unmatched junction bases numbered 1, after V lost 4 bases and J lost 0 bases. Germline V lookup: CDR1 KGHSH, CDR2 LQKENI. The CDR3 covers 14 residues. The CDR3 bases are TGTGCCAGCTCACTGGGACAGAGCACAGATACGCAGTATTTT. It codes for CASSLGQSTDTQYF.

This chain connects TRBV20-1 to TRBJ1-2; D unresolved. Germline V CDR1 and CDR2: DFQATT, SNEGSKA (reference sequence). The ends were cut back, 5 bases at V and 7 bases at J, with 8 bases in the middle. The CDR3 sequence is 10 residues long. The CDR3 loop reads CSASIVGYTF. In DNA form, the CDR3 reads TGCAGTGCTTCAATTGTTGGCTACACCTTC.

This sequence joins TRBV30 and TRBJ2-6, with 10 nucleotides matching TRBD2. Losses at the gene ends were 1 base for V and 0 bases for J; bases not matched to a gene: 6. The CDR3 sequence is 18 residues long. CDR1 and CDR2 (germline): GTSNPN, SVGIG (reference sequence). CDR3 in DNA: TGTGCCTGGAGTGCCCTGACTAGCGGGTCCTCTGGGGCCAACGTCCTGACTTTC. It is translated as CAWSALTSGSSGANVLTF.

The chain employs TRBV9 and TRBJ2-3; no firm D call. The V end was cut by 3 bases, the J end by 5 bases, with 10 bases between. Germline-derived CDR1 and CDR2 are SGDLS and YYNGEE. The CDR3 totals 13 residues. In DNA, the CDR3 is TGTGCCAGCAGCGGAGCCCCCCGAGATACGCAGTATTTT. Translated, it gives CASSGAPRDTQYF.

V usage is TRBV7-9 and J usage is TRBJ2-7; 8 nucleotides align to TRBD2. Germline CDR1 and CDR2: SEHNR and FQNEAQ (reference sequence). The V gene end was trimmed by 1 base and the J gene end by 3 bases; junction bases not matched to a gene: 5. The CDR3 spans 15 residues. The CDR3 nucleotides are TGTGCCAGCAGCTTAGTTTCGGGAGGGATCTACGAGCAGTACTTC. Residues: CASSLVSGGIYEQYF.

CDR3 sequence: CASSATIFGNTEAFF. In nucleotides, the CDR3 is TGTGCCAGCAGCGCGACCATTTTTGGCAACACTGAAGCTTTCTTT. This rearrangement joins TRBV6-1 to TRBJ1-1; D call uncertain. This CDR3 is 15 amino acids long. Trimming pared 6 bases from V and 2 bases from J, leaving 16 bases between. Per germline, CDR1 MNHNS and CDR2 SASEGT.

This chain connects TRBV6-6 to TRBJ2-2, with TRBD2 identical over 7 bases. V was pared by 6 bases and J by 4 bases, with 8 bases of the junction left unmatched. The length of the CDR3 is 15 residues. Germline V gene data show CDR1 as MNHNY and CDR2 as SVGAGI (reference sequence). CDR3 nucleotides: TGTGCCAGCAGACTCGGGACTATACTCACCGGGGAGCTGTTTTTT. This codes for CASRLGTILTGELFF.

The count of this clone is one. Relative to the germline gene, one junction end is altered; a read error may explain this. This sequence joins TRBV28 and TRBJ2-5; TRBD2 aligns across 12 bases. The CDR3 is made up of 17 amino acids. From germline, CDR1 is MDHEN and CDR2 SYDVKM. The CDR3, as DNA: TGTGCCAGCAGATTATTCCGACTAGCGGGGGCCCAAGAGACCCAGTACTTC. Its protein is CASRLFRLAGAQETQYF.

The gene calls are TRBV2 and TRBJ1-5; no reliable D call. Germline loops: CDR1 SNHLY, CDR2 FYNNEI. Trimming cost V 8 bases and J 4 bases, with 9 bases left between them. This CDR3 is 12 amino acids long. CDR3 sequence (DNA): TGTGCCAGCTGCATCGTAAATCAGCCCCAGCATTTT. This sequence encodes CASCIVNQPQHF.

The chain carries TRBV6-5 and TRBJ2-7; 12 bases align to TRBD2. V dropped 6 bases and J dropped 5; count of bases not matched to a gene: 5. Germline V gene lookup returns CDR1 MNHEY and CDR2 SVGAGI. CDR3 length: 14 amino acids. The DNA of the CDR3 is TGTGCCAGCAGAGTACTAGCGGGGGGAAACGAGCAGTACTTC. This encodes CASRVLAGGNEQYF.

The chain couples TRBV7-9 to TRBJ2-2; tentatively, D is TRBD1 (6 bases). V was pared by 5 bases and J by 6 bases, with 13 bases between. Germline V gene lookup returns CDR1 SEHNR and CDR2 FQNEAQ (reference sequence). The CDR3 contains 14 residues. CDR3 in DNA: TGTGCCAGCAGCACACAGGGATCAGCCGGGGAGCTGTTTTTT. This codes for CASSTQGSAGELFF.

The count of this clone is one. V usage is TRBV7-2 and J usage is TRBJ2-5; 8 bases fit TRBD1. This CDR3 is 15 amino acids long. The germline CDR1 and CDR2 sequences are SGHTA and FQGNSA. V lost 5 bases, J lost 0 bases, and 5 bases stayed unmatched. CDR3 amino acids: CASSPVTGDQETQYF. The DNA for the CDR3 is TGTGCCAGCAGCCCAGTGACAGGGGACCAAGAGACCCAGTACTTC.

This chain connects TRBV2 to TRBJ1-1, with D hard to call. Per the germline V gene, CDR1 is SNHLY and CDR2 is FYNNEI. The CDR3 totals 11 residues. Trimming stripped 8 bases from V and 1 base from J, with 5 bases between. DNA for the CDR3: TGTGCCAGCCTGGGGAACACTGAAGCTTTCTTT. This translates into CASLGNTEAFF.

The CDR3 bases are TGTGCCAGTAGTATCGGGGTTTGGCAAACTGAAGCTTTCTTT. It encodes CASSIGVWQTEAFF. The rearrangement uses TRBV19 and TRBJ1-1; D is undetermined. V was shortened by 3 bases and J by 5 bases, with 13 bases between the two germline ends. The CDR3 totals 14 residues. CDR1 LNHDA and CDR2 SQIVND come from the germline V gene (reference sequence).

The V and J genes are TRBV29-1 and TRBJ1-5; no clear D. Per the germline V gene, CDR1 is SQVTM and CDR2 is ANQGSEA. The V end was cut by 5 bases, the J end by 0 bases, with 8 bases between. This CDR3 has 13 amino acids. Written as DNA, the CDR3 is TGCAGCGTTTCTGAGAATAGCAATCAGCCCCAGCATTTT. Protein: CSVSENSNQPQHF.

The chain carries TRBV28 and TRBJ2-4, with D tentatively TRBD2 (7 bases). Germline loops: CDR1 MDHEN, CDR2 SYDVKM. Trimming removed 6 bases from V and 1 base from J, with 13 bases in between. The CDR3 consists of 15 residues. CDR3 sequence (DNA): TGTGCCAGCAGACCGGGGGGCGAGGCCAAAAACATTCAGTACTTC. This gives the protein CASRPGGEAKNIQYF.

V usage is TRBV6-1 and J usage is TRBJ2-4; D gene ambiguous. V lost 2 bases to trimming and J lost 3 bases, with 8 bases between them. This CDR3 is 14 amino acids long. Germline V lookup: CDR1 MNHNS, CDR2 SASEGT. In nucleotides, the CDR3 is TGTGCCAGCAGTGAACCCGGTGGCAAAAACATTCAGTACTTC. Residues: CASSEPGGKNIQYF.

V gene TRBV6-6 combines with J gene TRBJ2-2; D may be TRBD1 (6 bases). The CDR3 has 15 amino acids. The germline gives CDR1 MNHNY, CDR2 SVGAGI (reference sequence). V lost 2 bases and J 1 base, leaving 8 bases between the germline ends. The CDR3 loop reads CASSYRGGNTGELFF. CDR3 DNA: TGTGCCAGCAGTTACCGAGGGGGGAACACCGGGGAGCTGTTTTTT.

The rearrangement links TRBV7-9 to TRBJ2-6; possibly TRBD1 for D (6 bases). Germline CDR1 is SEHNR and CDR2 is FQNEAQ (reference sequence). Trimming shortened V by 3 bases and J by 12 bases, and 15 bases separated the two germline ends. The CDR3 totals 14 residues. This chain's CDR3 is CASSFGDIPPVLTF. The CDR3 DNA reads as TGTGCCAGCAGCTTCGGGGACATCCCCCCCGTCCTGACTTTC.

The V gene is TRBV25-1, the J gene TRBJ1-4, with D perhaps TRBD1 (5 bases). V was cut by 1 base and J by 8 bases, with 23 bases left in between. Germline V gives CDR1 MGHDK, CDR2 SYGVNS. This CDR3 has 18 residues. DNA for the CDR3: TGTGCCAGCAGTGAATTCCCCCCTCCGGCAGGGACCAACGAAAAACTGTTTTTT. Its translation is CASSEFPPPAGTNEKLFF.

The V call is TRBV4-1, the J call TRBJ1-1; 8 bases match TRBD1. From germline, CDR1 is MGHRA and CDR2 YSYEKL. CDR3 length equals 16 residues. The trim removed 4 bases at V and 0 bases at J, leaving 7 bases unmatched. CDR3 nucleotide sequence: TGCGCCAGCAGCCTTGGGACAGGACTCATGAACACTGAAGCTTTCTTT. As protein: CASSLGTGLMNTEAFF.

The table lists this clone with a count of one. CDR3 protein: CASSPFTSGDNEQFF. CDR3 sequence (DNA): TGTGCCAGCAGCCCCTTTACTAGCGGGGACAATGAGCAGTTCTTC. V gene TRBV7-2 combines with J gene TRBJ2-1; 10 bases agree with TRBD2. Per the germline V gene, CDR1 is SGHTA and CDR2 is FQGNSA. V was pared by 5 bases and J by 5 bases, with 6 bases of the junction left unmatched. This CDR3 contains 15 residues.

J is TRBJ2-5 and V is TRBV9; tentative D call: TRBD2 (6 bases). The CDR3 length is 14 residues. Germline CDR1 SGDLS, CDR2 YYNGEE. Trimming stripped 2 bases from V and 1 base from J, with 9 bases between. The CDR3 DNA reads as TGTGCCAGCAGCGTCACCGGGGGCCAAGAGACCCAGTACTTC. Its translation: CASSVTGGQETQYF. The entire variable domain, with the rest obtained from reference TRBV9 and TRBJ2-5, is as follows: DSGVTQTPKHLITATGQRVTLRCSPRSGDLSVYWYQQSLDQGLQFLIQYYNGEERAKGNILERFSAQQFPDLHSELNLSSLELGDSALYFCASSVTGGQETQYFGPGTRLLVL.

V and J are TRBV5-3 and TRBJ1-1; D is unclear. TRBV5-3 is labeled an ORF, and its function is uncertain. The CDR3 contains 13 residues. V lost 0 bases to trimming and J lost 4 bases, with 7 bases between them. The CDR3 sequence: CARSLGRRTEAFF. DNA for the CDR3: TGTGCCAGAAGCTTGGGCCGTCGCACTGAAGCTTTCTTT.

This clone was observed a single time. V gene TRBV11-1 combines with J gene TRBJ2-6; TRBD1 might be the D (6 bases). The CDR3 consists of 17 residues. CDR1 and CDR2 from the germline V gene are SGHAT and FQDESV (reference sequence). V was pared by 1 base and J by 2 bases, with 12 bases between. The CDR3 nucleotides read TGTGCCAGCAGCTTAGGATGGGGGCAGGCTGGGGCCAACGTCCTGACTTTC. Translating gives CASSLGWGQAGANVLTF.